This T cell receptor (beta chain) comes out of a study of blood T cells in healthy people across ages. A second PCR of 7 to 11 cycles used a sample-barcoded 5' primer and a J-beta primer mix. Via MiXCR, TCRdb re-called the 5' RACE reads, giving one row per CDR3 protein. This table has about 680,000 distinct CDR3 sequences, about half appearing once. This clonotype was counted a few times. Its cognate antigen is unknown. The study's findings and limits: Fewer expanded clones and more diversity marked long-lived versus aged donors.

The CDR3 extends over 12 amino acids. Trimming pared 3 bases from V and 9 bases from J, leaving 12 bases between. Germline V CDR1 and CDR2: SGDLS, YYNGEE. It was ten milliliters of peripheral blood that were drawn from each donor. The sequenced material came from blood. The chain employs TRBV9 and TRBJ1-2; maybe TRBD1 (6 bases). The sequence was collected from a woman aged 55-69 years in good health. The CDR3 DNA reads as TGTGCCAGCAGCGCCCGGGGGCAGCGCTACACCTTC. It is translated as CASSARGQRYTF.